One and the same sample provided the 23 T cell receptor beta chains below, sequenced in a study of spatial heterogeneity in lung cancer (dated by TCRdb to between 2018 and 2021). Overall study results and their limits: A correlation was observed between the number of expanded intratumoral alpha and beta TCRs and the tumor nonsynonymous mutation count.

Receptor amplification or capture employed 5' RACE. For sequencing, a NextSeq 500 was employed. The public reads were reprocessed in TCRdb via fastp at Q25 and MiXCR, keeping in-frame beta chains. Here each entry gathers all rows of one CDR3 protein and keeps the most common genes and DNA. This sample is represented by 9,000 to 13,000 distinct CDR3 sequences; roughly 7.4% of them were singletons. Of the sample, approximately 20% falls within the top ten clones. The sample's time point, from its label and the paper: sample taken at primary tumor resection. Antigens of these TCRs are unknown. The source was lung tumor tissue, collected at surgery. The receptors derive from a female donor with early-stage non-small cell lung cancer.

This clonotype was observed at least ten times. This beta chain came through as a stray read in a library set up for alpha chains, and its size says little. This chain links TRBV12-3 or TRBV12-4 with TRBJ2-7; D remains ambiguous. V was trimmed by 1 base and J by 4 bases, leaving 8 bases between them. There are 13 residues in the CDR3. Here the CDR3 reads CASSLVGGYEQYF. CDR3 coding DNA: TGTGCCAGCAGTTTAGTCGGTGGTTACGAGCAGTACTTC.

In this sample, this clonotype is medium-sized. The size of this beta chain means little, since it is a stray read in a library made for alpha chains. The chain carries TRBV5-6 and TRBJ2-4; D is ambiguous. This CDR3 is 14 amino acids long. The germline V gene has CDR1 SGHDT and CDR2 YYEEEE. V lost 0 bases and J 0 bases, leaving 4 bases between the germline ends. CDR3 region: CASSLGKAKNIQYF. The CDR3 nucleotides are TGTGCCAGCAGCTTGGGCAAAGCCAAAAACATTCAGTACTTC.

Many counts were recorded for this clonotype. As an off-target read in a library built for alpha chains, this beta chain has a frequency of little significance. The chain joins TRBV2 to TRBJ2-7, with no clear D. Germline CDR1 reads SNHLY; CDR2 reads FYNNEI. Trimming pared 1 base from V and 4 bases from J, leaving 2 bases between. The CDR3 extends over 11 amino acids. The CDR3 region is CASSEEYEQYF. The CDR3 nucleotides are TGTGCCAGCAGTGAAGAATACGAGCAGTACTTC. Using reference TRBV2 and TRBJ2-7 for the parts outside the CDR3, the full variable domain is EPEVTQTPSHQVTQMGQEVILRCVPISNHLYFYWYRQILGQKVEFLVSFYNNEISEKSEIFDDQFSVERPDGSNFTLKIRSTKLEDSAMYFCASSEEYEQYFGPGTRLTVT.

This clonotype has at least ten counts. This beta chain is a stray sequence in a library constructed for alpha chains; its clone size is not meaningful. The chain couples TRBV5-1 to TRBJ2-5; D gene uncertain. Germline CDR1 is SGHRS and CDR2 is YFSETQ. Trimming stripped 5 bases from V and 1 base from J, with 9 bases between. The CDR3 is 13 amino acids. CDR3 region: CASRPGSQETQYF. The CDR3 coding sequence is TGCGCCAGCAGGCCGGGTTCCCAAGAGACCCAGTACTTC.

Points on this clonotype: This beta chain is a stray read from a library made for alpha chains; its abundance is not meaningful. The CDR3 DNA follows: TGTGCCAGCAGCTTAGATCAGTTCTACGAGCAGTACTTC. Translation: CASSLDQFYEQYF. The chain uses TRBV7-2 and TRBJ2-7; no clear D gene. Germline-derived CDR1 and CDR2 are SGHTA and FQGNSA. V was cut by 1 base and J by 3 bases, with 7 bases left in between. The CDR3 is 13 amino acids.

This clonotype was found many times. Since the library was made to target alpha chains, this beta chain is a stray read and its abundance is not meaningful. The chain uses TRBV28 and TRBJ1-1; D possibly corresponds to TRBD1 (5 bases). V was trimmed by 6 bases and J by 6 bases, leaving 14 bases between them. The germline V gene has CDR1 MDHEN and CDR2 SYDVKM. This CDR3 contains 13 residues. CDR3 coding DNA: TGTGCCAGCAGGCCGACGGACAAGCCTGAAGCTTTCTTT. This sequence encodes CASRPTDKPEAFF. Looking up the rest from reference TRBV28 and TRBJ1-1 gives the full variable domain: DVKVTQSSRYLVKRTGEKVFLECVQDMDHENMFWYRQDPGLGLRLIYFSYDVKMKEKGDIPEGYSVSREKKERFSLILESASTNQTSMYLCASRPTDKPEAFFGQGTRLTVV.

The sample holds a few counts of this clonotype. Because the library targeted alpha chains, this beta chain is an off-target read whose size means little. The chain joins TRBV28 to TRBJ1-1, with D perhaps matching TRBD1 (5 bases). This CDR3 is built from 15 residues. Germline CDR1 reads MDHEN; CDR2 reads SYDVKM. The V gene lost 2 bases and the J gene lost 8 bases, with 18 bases spanning the gap. CDR3 in amino acids: CASSLGGILTVEAFF. The CDR3, as DNA: TGTGCCAGCAGTTTAGGGGGGATTCTGACGGTGGAAGCTTTCTTT.

In the case of this clonotype: This beta chain lies outside the target of a library built for alpha chains; its clone size means little. The chain links TRBV29-1 to TRBJ2-5, with TRBD2 as a possible D gene (6 bases). CDR1 and CDR2 (germline): SQVTM, ANQGSEA. V lost 1 base and J 5 bases, leaving 14 bases between the germline ends. This CDR3 comprises 14 residues. The CDR3 loop is CSVEGGGKGETQYF. The DNA for the CDR3 is TGCAGCGTTGAAGGCGGCGGGAAGGGGGAGACCCAGTACTTC. Full variable domain (outside the CDR3, taken from reference TRBV29-1 and TRBJ2-5): SAVISQKPSRDICQRGTSLTIQCQVDSQVTMMFWYRQQPGQSLTLIATANQGSEATYESGFVIDKFPISRPNLTFSTLTVSNMSPEDSSIYLCSVEGGGKGETQYFGPGTRLLVL.

This clonotype was counted ten times or more. A library prepared for alpha chains yielded this beta chain as an off-target read; its size is of little meaning. V is TRBV3-1 and J is TRBJ2-4; 10 bases line up with TRBD1. The CDR3 is 16 amino acids. The junction had 6 bases not matched to a gene; V was cut back by 4 bases and J by 3 bases. CDR1 LGHDT and CDR2 YNNKEL come from the germline V gene (reference sequence). The CDR3 sequence: CASSPRTGGSKNIQYF. DNA for the CDR3: TGTGCCAGCAGCCCCCGGACAGGGGGTAGCAAAAACATTCAGTACTTC.

This clonotype was found many times. For a library built for alpha chains, this beta chain is a stray read; little rests on its size. The chain couples TRBV5-1 to TRBJ2-7; perhaps TRBD2 as D (6 bases). Trimming shortened V by 4 bases and J by 3 bases, and 8 bases separated the two germline ends. Per germline, CDR1 SGHRS and CDR2 YFSETQ. CDR3 length: 12 residues. The CDR3 loop is CASSLSGYEQYF. CDR3 nucleotide sequence: TGCGCCAGCAGCCTTAGCGGCTACGAGCAGTACTTC. The entire variable domain, with the rest obtained from reference TRBV5-1 and TRBJ2-7, is as follows: KAGVTQTPRYLIKTRGQQVTLSCSPISGHRSVSWYQQTPGQGLQFLFEYFSETQRNKGNFPGRFSGRQFSNSRSEMNVSTLELGDSALYLCASSLSGYEQYFGPGTRLTVT.

With regard to this clonotype: Found in a library prepared for alpha chains, this beta chain is an off-target read, and its abundance has little meaning. The chain joins TRBV12-3 or TRBV12-4 to TRBJ2-3, with 10 bases matching TRBD2. Trimming cost V 7 bases and J 5 bases; bases outside gene matches: 15. The CDR3 is 17 amino acids. The CDR3 sequence: CASTLGLAGALGDTQYF. DNA for the CDR3: TGTGCCAGCACCTTGGGGCTAGCGGGGGCCCTGGGAGATACGCAGTATTTT.

The sample holds many counts of this clonotype. Little can be read into the size of this beta chain, an off-target read in a library designed for alpha chains. The genes are TRBV20-1 and TRBJ1-2; D not resolved. The CDR3 loop spans 14 amino acids. Germline V CDR1 and CDR2: DFQATT, SNEGSKA (reference sequence). The germline V and J ends were trimmed by 0 bases and 8 bases, with 16 bases remaining between them. The CDR3 reads CSARDDLPMEGYTF. CDR3 DNA: TGCAGTGCTAGAGACGATCTCCCTATGGAGGGCTACACCTTC.

In its sample, this clonotype was seen many times. This beta chain slipped into a library made for alpha chains as a stray read, so its size is not meaningful. The chain joins TRBV6-4 to TRBJ1-6; D remains unclear. CDR3 length: 14 residues. Germline-derived CDR1 and CDR2 are MRHNA and SNTAGT. V shed 8 bases and J shed 14 bases, with 22 bases lying between them. CDR3 sequence (DNA): TGTGCCAGCTCGCAGGACGGACTTTTCAGGTCCCTCCACTTT. Translation gives CASSQDGLFRSLHF.

This clonotype is termed medium-sized. The library was prepared for alpha chains; this beta chain is a stray read, so its frequency means little. The chain couples TRBV5-6 to TRBJ2-1; 9 bases agree with TRBD2. Trimming cost V 2 bases and J 0 bases; bases outside gene matches: 12. CDR3 size: 19 residues. Germline V lookup: CDR1 SGHDT, CDR2 YYEEEE. The DNA of the CDR3 is TGTGCCAGCAGCTTTATTAGCGGGGGAAGGTCCAGCTCCTACAATGAGCAGTTCTTC. Its translation is CASSFISGGRSSSYNEQFF.

This clonotype was detected many times. This beta chain appears as a stray read in a library generated for alpha chains; its size is not informative. The chain joins TRBV29-1 to TRBJ2-1; tentative D call: TRBD2 (6 bases). Trimming stripped 6 bases from V and 8 bases from J, with 20 bases between. The germline gives CDR1 SQVTM, CDR2 ANQGSEA. The CDR3 is 14 residues long. CDR3 DNA sequence: TGCAGCGTGCCTGGGACTGCCGCCGTCGATGAGCAGTTCTTC. Translating gives CSVPGTAAVDEQFF.

This clonotype was seen at least ten times. This beta chain turned up in a library designed for alpha chains; as an off-target read, its abundance says little. The J gene is TRBJ2-5, the V gene TRBV4-1, with a tentative D call TRBD2 (5 bases). CDR3 size: 16 residues. Trimming cost V 4 bases and J 5 bases, with 20 bases left between them. Germline V gene sequence: CDR1 MGHRA, CDR2 YSYEKL. CDR3 nucleotide sequence: TGCGCCAGCAGCCCCGGAGGTGGATTCGGTGTGGAGACCCAGTACTTC. The encoded protein is CASSPGGGFGVETQYF.

About this clonotype itself: This beta chain was picked up by a library intended for alpha chains and is off target, so its count carries little meaning. The chain has TRBV5-4 and TRBJ2-3; TRBD1 is a possible D gene (6 bases). The CDR3 has 15 residues. Between the trimmed V and J ends, which lost 1 base and 3 bases, there was a span of 12 bases. Germline V gives CDR1 SGHNT, CDR2 YYREEE (reference sequence). CDR3 protein: CASSLRRQGTDTQYF. CDR3 in DNA: TGTGCCAGCAGCTTGCGGAGGCAGGGGACAGATACGCAGTATTTT.

This clonotype was counted ten times or more. In a library made to pick up alpha chains, this beta chain is a stray read with a size that means little. V gene TRBV7-7 combines with J gene TRBJ2-5; the D is unclear. V lost 8 bases, J lost 3 bases, and 13 bases lay in between. CDR3 size: 13 residues. Germline values: CDR1 SSHAT, CDR2 FNYEAQ (reference sequence). The CDR3 is CASYGIGEETQYF. The CDR3 DNA reads TGTGCCAGCTACGGTATAGGAGAAGAGACCCAGTACTTC.

This clonotype was seen ten or more times. The library was prepared for alpha chains; this beta chain is a stray read, so its frequency means little. The CDR3: CASSQGTSGAETQYF. As DNA, the CDR3 is TGTGCCAGCAGTCAGGGGACTAGCGGGGCAGAGACCCAGTACTTC. This chain joins TRBV12-3 or TRBV12-4 and TRBJ2-5, with 13 bases that match TRBD2. The J segment lost 4 bases and the V segment lost 5 bases, leaving 4 bases of the junction unmatched. The length of the CDR3 is 15 residues.

This clonotype is medium-sized. Within a library made for alpha chains, this beta chain is off target, and its count is uninformative. The chain is built from TRBV7-2 and TRBJ2-7, with 7 bases aligning to TRBD1. The germline gives CDR1 SGHTA, CDR2 FQGNSA. J lost 3 bases, V lost 3 bases, and 8 bases had no gene match. CDR3 length: 15 residues. The CDR3 region is CASSFRPGQYYEQYF. The CDR3 nucleotides read TGTGCCAGCAGCTTCCGACCGGGACAGTACTACGAGCAGTACTTC.

Turning to this clonotype: This beta chain lies outside the target of a library built for alpha chains; its clone size means little. V gene TRBV10-1 combines with J gene TRBJ2-7; D perhaps matches TRBD1 (6 bases). The germline V gene has CDR1 WNHNN and CDR2 SYGVQD (reference sequence). Trimming removed 6 bases at V and 5 bases at J, with 11 bases between. The CDR3 loop spans 12 amino acids. The CDR3 region has the DNA TGCGCCAGCAGCCCCCGGGACAACGAGCAGTACTTC. Translating gives CASSPRDNEQYF.

Turning to this clonotype: This beta chain is a stray read from a library made for alpha chains; its abundance is not meaningful. The chain links TRBV13 to TRBJ2-5; tentatively, D is TRBD1 or TRBD2 (5 bases each). Trimming removed 5 bases at V and 7 bases at J, with 17 bases between. The CDR3 consists of 14 residues. Germline CDR1 and CDR2: PRHDT and FYEKMQ (reference sequence). The CDR3 here is CASSRDPQDGTQYF. The CDR3 DNA is TGTGCCAGCAGCCGGGACCCGCAGGACGGGACCCAGTACTTC.

By sample share, this clonotype is medium-sized. Within a library made for alpha chains, this beta chain is off target, and its count is uninformative. The rearrangement joins TRBV20-1 to TRBJ2-3, with unresolved D. Trimming removed 4 bases at V and 3 bases at J, with 5 bases between. CDR1 and CDR2 (germline): DFQATT, SNEGSKA (reference sequence). The CDR3 contains 11 residues. Written as DNA, the CDR3 is TGCAGTGCTACCTTAACAGATACGCAGTATTTT. Translation: CSATLTDTQYF.